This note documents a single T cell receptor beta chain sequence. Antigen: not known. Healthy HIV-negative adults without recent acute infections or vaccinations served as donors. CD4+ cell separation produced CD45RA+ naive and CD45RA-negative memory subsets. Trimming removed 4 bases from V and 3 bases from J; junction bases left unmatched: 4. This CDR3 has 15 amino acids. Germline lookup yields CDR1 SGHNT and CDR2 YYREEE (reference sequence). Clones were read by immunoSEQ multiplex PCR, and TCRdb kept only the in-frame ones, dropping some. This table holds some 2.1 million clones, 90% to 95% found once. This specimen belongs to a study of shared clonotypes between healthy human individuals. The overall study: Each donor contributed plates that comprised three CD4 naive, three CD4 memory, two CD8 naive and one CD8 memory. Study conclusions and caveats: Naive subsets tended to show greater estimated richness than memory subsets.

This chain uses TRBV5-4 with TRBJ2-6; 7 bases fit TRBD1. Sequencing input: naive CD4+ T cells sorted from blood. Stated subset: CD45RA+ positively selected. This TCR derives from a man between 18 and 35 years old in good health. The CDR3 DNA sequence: TGTGCCAGCAGCGCCTCAGGGGGTGGGGCCAACGTCCTGACTTTC. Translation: CASSASGGGANVLTF. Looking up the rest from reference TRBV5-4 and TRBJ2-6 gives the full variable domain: ETGVTQSPTHLIKTRGQQVTLRCSSQSGHNTVSWYQQALGQGPQFIFQYYREEENGRGNFPPRFSGLQFPNYSSELNVNALELDDSALYLCASSASGGGANVLTFGAGSRLTVL.